This T cell receptor beta chain was documented in a study of T cells of healthy individuals. Using its own MiXCR run on the 5' RACE reads, TCRdb lists one record per CDR3 protein. The table shows about 96,000 distinct CDR3 sequences, with 15% to 20% occurring only once. This CDR3 spans 12 amino acids. Trimming removed 5 bases at V and 3 bases at J, with 8 bases between. Germline CDR1 reads LGHDT; CDR2 reads YNNKEL (reference sequence). J is TRBJ2-7 and V is TRBV3-1; no clear D. The source of this sequence is a human donor in good health. CDR3 sequence reads: CASSETHYEQYF. CDR3 in DNA: TGTGCCAGCAGCGAAACTCACTACGAGCAGTACTTC.